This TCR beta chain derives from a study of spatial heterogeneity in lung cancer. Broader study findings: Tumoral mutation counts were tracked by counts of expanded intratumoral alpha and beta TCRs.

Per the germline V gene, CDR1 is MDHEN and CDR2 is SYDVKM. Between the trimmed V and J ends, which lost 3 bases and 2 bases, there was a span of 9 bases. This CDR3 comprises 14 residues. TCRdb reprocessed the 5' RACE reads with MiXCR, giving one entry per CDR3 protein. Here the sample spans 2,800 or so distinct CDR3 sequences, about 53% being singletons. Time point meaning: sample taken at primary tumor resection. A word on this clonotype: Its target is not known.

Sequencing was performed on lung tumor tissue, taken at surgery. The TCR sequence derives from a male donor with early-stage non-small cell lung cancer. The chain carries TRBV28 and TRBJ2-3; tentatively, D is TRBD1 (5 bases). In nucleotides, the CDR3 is TGTGCCAGCAGTTTGGGGCTCTACACAGATACGCAGTATTTT. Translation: CASSLGLYTDTQYF.